This T cell receptor beta chain was recovered during a study of T-cell reconstitution after alpha-beta-depleted transplantation in children (dated by TCRdb to the mid-2010s). As for the study more broadly: The study quantitatively tracked T-cell immune reconstitution after TCRalphabeta/CD19-depleted allogeneic hematopoietic cell transplantation in children using TCR repertoire profiling.

The library relied on PCR. For sequencing, an Illumina HiSeq 2500 was employed. Molecular barcoding was employed in the preparation of TCR libraries, with unique molecular identifiers being used to normalize TCRbeta repertoire quantification. TCRdb trimmed public reads at Q25 via fastp, called clones via MiXCR and kept in-frame beta chains. Rows matching on CDR3 protein sequence are summarized as one entry with the most common DNA and genes. Here the sample has around 600,000 distinct CDR3 sequences; under 12% occur a single time. Less than 5% of the sample comes from the top ten. As for this clonotype: This receptor's antigen is unknown. No clone much larger than this one lies a single base away; base qualities are absent.

The source material was PBMCs from the stem cell graft donor, sampled from the stem cell graft. This sequence was found in a human donor who donated a stem cell graft to a child with acute myeloid leukemia.

The CDR3 region reads CASSGARNYGYTF. The DNA reads as follows: TGTGCCAGCAGTGGAGCAAGGAACTATGGCTACACCTTC. The sequence links TRBV2 to TRBJ1-2, with the D gene too uncertain to name. The cysteine opens and the phenylalanine closes a CDR3 of 13 amino acids. Kept here is only the CDR3 DNA, which spans 39 bases and is read in frame from base 1. CDR1 and CDR2 are read off the germline V gene as SNHLY and FYNNEI. V is reduced by 4 bases and J by 2 bases, leaving a spacing of 8 bases between them.